One and the same sample provided the 27 T cell receptor beta chains below, sequenced in a study of shared clonotypes between healthy human individuals. Assay used: immunoSEQ multiplex PCR; TCRdb lists only in-frame clones, some missing. Of about 360,000 clones detected, around four fifths appear once; the ten largest clones hold 8.5% to 12%. Sequenced sample: memory CD4+ T cells sorted from blood. Regarding subset: CD45RA-negative fraction. All receptors derive from a man aged 25 to 45 in good health.

This clone was detected only a few times. The V and J genes are TRBV2 and TRBJ1-5; D is possibly TRBD1 (5 bases). CDR1 and CDR2 (germline): SNHLY, FYNNEI. V shed 2 bases and J shed 1 base, with 12 bases lying between them. This CDR3 region has 16 residues. CDR3 DNA: TGTGCCAGCAGTGAATGGGGCATTCAAAGCAATCAGCCCCAGCATTTT. Translated: CASSEWGIQSNQPQHF.

The chain uses TRBV5-1 and TRBJ2-7; 10 nucleotides match TRBD1. Germline CDR1 SGHRS, CDR2 YFSETQ. The V and J ends lost 1 base and 7 bases, in that order; junction bases with no gene match: 8. The CDR3 has 15 amino acids. The CDR3: CASSLLGQGGSEQYF. The DNA for the CDR3 is TGCGCCAGCAGCTTGCTCGGACAGGGGGGATCAGAGCAGTACTTC. Drawing the rest from reference TRBV5-1 and TRBJ2-7, the complete variable domain is KAGVTQTPRYLIKTRGQQVTLSCSPISGHRSVSWYQQTPGQGLQFLFEYFSETQRNKGNFPGRFSGRQFSNSRSEMNVSTLELGDSALYLCASSLLGQGGSEQYFGPGTRLTVT.

The chain joins TRBV9 to TRBJ2-1; 10 bases are shared with TRBD2. V shed 3 bases and J 3 bases; nucleotides not matched to a gene: 3. Germline V CDR1 and CDR2: SGDLS, YYNGEE. The CDR3 loop spans 15 amino acids. CDR3 DNA: TGTGCCAGCAGCGAGCTAGCGGGAGTCTACAATGAGCAGTTCTTC. This translates into CASSELAGVYNEQFF.

V is TRBV7-2 and J is TRBJ2-4; 7 positions match TRBD2. This CDR3 region has 18 residues. The germline V gene encodes CDR1 SGHTA and CDR2 FQGNSA. Trimming removed 4 bases from V and 1 base from J; junction bases left unmatched: 13. CDR3 amino acids: CASSWSGGRGQAKNIQYF. Written as DNA, the CDR3 is TGTGCCAGCAGCTGGTCTGGCGGGAGAGGTCAGGCCAAAAACATTCAGTACTTC.

The genes are TRBV6-5 and TRBJ2-1; tentatively, D is TRBD2 (5 bases). Trimming took 2 bases from V and 8 from J, leaving 16 bases between them. In germline, CDR1 is MNHEY, CDR2 SVGAGI. The CDR3 is made up of 15 amino acids. Written as DNA, the CDR3 is TGTGCCAGCAGTTACGCGGCAGGAGGAAGTTATGAGCAGTTCTTC. Amino acid sequence: CASSYAAGGSYEQFF.

The rearrangement joins TRBV5-1 to TRBJ2-3, with D tentatively TRBD1 (6 bases). Trimming shortened V by 2 bases and J by 5 bases, and 12 bases separated the two germline ends. Germline lookup yields CDR1 SGHRS and CDR2 YFSETQ. CDR3 length: 14 amino acids. This CDR3 reads CASSFGGLRDTQYF. In DNA form, the CDR3 reads TGCGCCAGCAGCTTTGGGGGCTTAAGAGATACGCAGTATTTT.

The chain carries TRBV7-2 and TRBJ2-1; D gene uncertain. This CDR3 is 14 amino acids long. V was pared by 7 bases and J by 10 bases, with 20 bases between. Germline CDR1 is SGHTA and CDR2 is FQGNSA. The CDR3, as DNA: TGTGCCAGCAACCGTCATGGATTGGACCGCGAGCAGTTCTTC. Amino acid sequence: CASNRHGLDREQFF. Full variable domain (outside the CDR3, taken from reference TRBV7-2 and TRBJ2-1): GAGVSQSPSNKVTEKGKDVELRCDPISGHTALYWYRQSLGQGLEFLIYFQGNSAPDKSGLPSDRFSAERTGGSVSTLTIQRTQQEDSAVYLCASNRHGLDREQFFGPGTRLTVL.

In DNA, the CDR3 is TGTGCCAGTAGTATCCCCTCGTCTGCCGCGAGCTCCTACAATGAGCAGTTCTTC. Translation gives CASSIPSSAASSYNEQFF. The V gene is TRBV19, the J gene TRBJ2-1; D uncertain. The germline CDR1 and CDR2 sequences are LNHDA and SQIVND (reference sequence). The length of the CDR3 is 18 residues. The V end lost 3 bases, the J end lost 0 bases, and 18 bases lay between the germline ends.

The chain uses TRBV9 and TRBJ2-2; possibly TRBD2 for D (7 bases). V was shortened by 3 bases and J by 4 bases, with 16 bases between the two germline ends. This CDR3 is built from 16 residues. Germline V CDR1 and CDR2: SGDLS, YYNGEE. The CDR3: CASSDVRGARTGELFF. The DNA of the CDR3 is TGTGCCAGCAGCGATGTCCGGGGGGCGCGCACCGGGGAGCTGTTTTTT.

V gene TRBV7-6 combines with J gene TRBJ1-2, with D hard to call. The CDR3 consists of 12 residues. The germline V and J ends were trimmed by 5 bases and 4 bases, with 8 bases remaining between them. CDR1 is SGHVS and CDR2 is FNYEAQ in the germline V gene. CDR3 residues: CASSPDGYGYTF. CDR3 sequence (DNA): TGTGCCAGCAGCCCCGATGGCTATGGCTACACCTTC. Complete variable domain (other parts from reference TRBV7-6 and TRBJ1-2): GAGVSQSPRYKVTKRGQDVALRCDPISGHVSLYWYRQALGQGPEFLTYFNYEAQQDKSGLPNDRFSAERPEGSISTLTIQRTEQRDSAMYRCASSPDGYGYTFGSGTRLTVV.

The rearrangement links TRBV5-4 to TRBJ2-7, with a weak D call TRBD1 (6 bases). The CDR3 totals 13 residues. V lost 4 bases to trimming and J lost 2 bases, with 10 bases between them. Germline V gene lookup returns CDR1 SGHNT and CDR2 YYREEE (reference sequence). DNA for the CDR3: TGTGCCAGCAGCACCGGGACAACCTACGAGCAGTACTTC. Its translation is CASSTGTTYEQYF.

The chain uses TRBV5-6 and TRBJ2-3; no reliable D call. The ends were cut back, 1 base at V and 6 bases at J, with 18 bases in the middle. Germline V gives CDR1 SGHDT, CDR2 YYEEEE. The CDR3 runs 16 residues. CDR3 amino acids: CASSLLVAIGSDTQYF. CDR3 DNA: TGTGCCAGCAGCTTGTTGGTGGCAATCGGGTCGGATACGCAGTATTTT.

This clone turned up a few times. The chain is built from TRBV28 and TRBJ1-2, with unresolved D. Trimming took off 6 bases at V and 8 bases at J, with 7 bases between the two ends. Germline CDR1 and CDR2: MDHEN and SYDVKM. This CDR3 spans 10 amino acids. CDR3: CASSSGGYTF. CDR3 bases: TGTGCCAGCAGCTCCGGAGGCTACACCTTC.

This clone appeared a few times. The V and J genes are TRBV4-3 and TRBJ2-6; D remains unclear. The CDR3 sequence is 16 residues long. With 0 bases removed from V and 0 bases from J, the gap between germline ends came to 6 bases. Germline V gives CDR1 LGHNA, CDR2 YSLEER. CDR3 amino acids: CASSQDSFSGANVLTF. CDR3 DNA sequence: TGCGCCAGCAGCCAAGACAGTTTCTCTGGGGCCAACGTCCTGACTTTC.

This clone was picked up a small number of times. J is TRBJ2-1 and V is TRBV30, with 9 nucleotides matching TRBD2. The CDR3 runs 16 residues. CDR1 and CDR2 (germline): GTSNPN, SVGIG (reference sequence). J lost 9 bases, V lost 1 base, and 13 bases had no gene match. Written as DNA, the CDR3 is TGTGCCTGGAGTGCCAGCTATAGCGGGAGATCGGCTGAGCAGTTCTTC. Its translation: CAWSASYSGRSAEQFF.

The V and J genes are TRBV7-2 and TRBJ2-3; no clear D. V lost 8 bases and J lost 0, with 12 bases in between. Germline assignment: CDR1 SGHTA and CDR2 FQGNSA. This CDR3 contains 14 residues. CDR3 in amino acids: CASSLSPSTDTQYF. The DNA for the CDR3 is TGTGCCAGCTCTCTTTCCCCTAGCACAGATACGCAGTATTTT.

This chain links TRBV6-1 with TRBJ2-7; D is possibly TRBD1 (6 bases). Germline V gene data show CDR1 as MNHNS and CDR2 as SASEGT. This CDR3 has 14 residues. V gave up 5 bases and J gave up 3 bases, with 14 bases separating them. CDR3: CASSTQGTLYEQYF. CDR3 coding DNA: TGTGCCAGCAGTACACAGGGTACCCTCTACGAGCAGTACTTC.

This clone was seen a handful of times. The gene calls are TRBV19 and TRBJ2-7, with TRBD2 identical over 13 bases. Losses at the gene ends were 5 bases for V and 7 bases for J; bases not matched to a gene: 11. The CDR3 covers 16 residues. Germline loops: CDR1 LNHDA, CDR2 SQIVND (reference sequence). The CDR3 sequence: CASSPLTSGRPVEQYF. The CDR3 nucleotides are TGTGCCAGTAGTCCTCTGACTAGCGGGAGGCCCGTAGAGCAGTACTTC.

In regard to this clone: A read error may be the cause here, since a much bigger clone is one base away. The rearrangement joins TRBV28 to TRBJ1-5, with unresolved D. Germline V gene data show CDR1 as MDHEN and CDR2 as SYDVKM. CDR3 length equals 13 residues. V was cut by 6 bases and J by 0 bases, with 6 bases left in between. Here the CDR3 DNA reads TGTGCCAGCAGGGGTCGTAGCAATCAGCCCCAGCATTTT. The encoded protein is CASRGRSNQPQHF.

The rearrangement uses TRBV9 and TRBJ2-1; D might be TRBD2 (5 bases). Trimming took 0 bases from V and 0 from J, leaving 10 bases between them. CDR3 length: 16 amino acids. Germline V gene data show CDR1 as SGDLS and CDR2 as YYNGEE. In DNA, the CDR3 is TGTGCCAGCAGCGTAGGCGGGCATAGCTCCTACAATGAGCAGTTCTTC. This sequence encodes CASSVGGHSSYNEQFF.

The chain has TRBV7-2 and TRBJ2-5; 9 bases align to TRBD1. The length of the CDR3 is 13 residues. Trimming removed 2 bases from V and 10 bases from J; junction bases left unmatched: 5. Germline V gene lookup returns CDR1 SGHTA and CDR2 FQGNSA. CDR3 in amino acids: CASSLSGQGGQYF. For the CDR3, the DNA is TGTGCCAGCAGCTTATCGGGACAGGGTGGCCAGTACTTC.

The chain has TRBV7-9 and TRBJ2-1; D gene uncertain. Germline CDR1 SEHNR, CDR2 FQNEAQ (reference sequence). CDR3 length equals 14 residues. V was cut by 1 base and J by 5 bases, with 9 bases left in between. CDR3: CASSLGRSHNEQFF. The CDR3 bases are TGTGCCAGCAGCTTAGGGCGCTCACACAATGAGCAGTTCTTC.

This clone was detected a few times. The CDR3 DNA reads as TGTGCCAGCAGCTTACAGGACAGCGGATCTGGGGCCAACGTCCTGACTTTC. Amino acids: CASSLQDSGSGANVLTF. The rearrangement uses TRBV7-9 and TRBJ2-6; possible D gene TRBD1, 6 bases. Trimming stripped 2 bases from V and 1 base from J, with 12 bases between. The germline V gene has CDR1 SEHNR and CDR2 FQNEAQ (reference sequence). The CDR3 length is 17 residues.

The chain has TRBV5-1 and TRBJ2-5; D is unresolved. The CDR3 runs 12 residues. Trimming stripped 4 bases from V and 0 bases from J, with 4 bases between. The germline gives CDR1 SGHRS, CDR2 YFSETQ. The CDR3 nucleotides are TGCGCCAGCAGCGTTAACCAAGAGACCCAGTACTTC. It yields the protein CASSVNQETQYF.

V gene TRBV28 combines with J gene TRBJ2-1; TRBD1 matches at 7 bases. CDR3 size: 14 residues. CDR1 and CDR2 from the germline V gene are MDHEN and SYDVKM. With 3 bases clipped from V and 12 bases from J, the junction kept 11 bases outside the gene matches. The CDR3 loop is CASSFTGTATGQFF. CDR3 DNA sequence: TGTGCCAGCAGTTTTACCGGGACAGCCACGGGGCAGTTCTTC.

This sequence joins TRBV4-2 and TRBJ2-7; 9 positions match TRBD2. After removal of 5 bases from V and 3 bases from J, the junction contained 8 bases not matched to a gene. CDR3 length: 15 residues. Germline values: CDR1 LGHNA, CDR2 YNFKEQ. CDR3 sequence reads: CASSVVSGGHYEQYF. CDR3 bases: TGTGCCAGCAGCGTCGTTAGCGGGGGTCACTACGAGCAGTACTTC.

The V gene is TRBV7-2, the J gene TRBJ2-1; TRBD2 aligns across 7 bases. The length of the CDR3 is 14 residues. V shed 8 bases and J 9 bases; nucleotides not matched to a gene: 13. Germline V lookup: CDR1 SGHTA, CDR2 FQGNSA. The CDR3 DNA reads TGTGCCAGCGGATACGGCGGGAGTAGGGTTGAGCAGTTCTTC. Translating gives CASGYGGSRVEQFF. Complete variable domain (other parts from reference TRBV7-2 and TRBJ2-1): GAGVSQSPSNKVTEKGKDVELRCDPISGHTALYWYRQSLGQGLEFLIYFQGNSAPDKSGLPSDRFSAERTGGSVSTLTIQRTQQEDSAVYLCASGYGGSRVEQFFGPGTRLTVL.